Listed here are 18 T cell receptor beta chains from one sample, sequenced in a study of post-analysis software for immune sequencing data. For these TCRs, the target antigens are not known. General observations from the study: Elevated frequency relative to controls characterized four or five TRBV segments in patients, TRBV5-6, TRBV5-1 and TRBV20-1 among them.

Tagging with unique molecular identifiers was a feature of the TCR beta cDNA libraries. Via MiXCR, TCRdb re-called the PCR reads, giving one row per CDR3 protein. The table lists more than 500,000 distinct CDR3 sequences, around a third of them singletons. Sequencing was performed on blood. The receptors were gathered from a girl under 18 with multiple sclerosis.

This clonotype was seen a handful of times. This chain links TRBV6-1 with TRBJ1-4; TRBD1 matches at 9 bases. Trimming took 4 bases from V and 10 from J; bases not matched to a gene: 7. The length of the CDR3 is 14 residues. Per germline, CDR1 MNHNS and CDR2 SASEGT. The CDR3 sequence: CASSGDRADLKLFF. The DNA for the CDR3 is TGTGCCAGCAGTGGGGACAGGGCCGATTTAAAACTGTTTTTT.

The chain uses TRBV12-3 or TRBV12-4 and TRBJ2-7; D call uncertain. Deletions cut 10 bases from V and 1 base from J, with 14 bases between. This CDR3 comprises 13 residues. CDR3 nucleotide sequence: TGTGCCACCAGGAGAGGCACTTCCTACGAGCAGTACTTC. Its translation: CATRRGTSYEQYF.

This clonotype was recorded a few times. V usage is TRBV27 and J usage is TRBJ2-5; D is possibly TRBD1 or TRBD2 (5 bases each). This CDR3 is built from 14 residues. Germline CDR1 reads MNHEY; CDR2 reads SMNVEV (reference sequence). V was trimmed by 3 bases and J by 7 bases, leaving 15 bases between them. CDR3 sequence (DNA): TGTGCCAGCAGTTTGTCCGGGACGCTGAGGACCCAGTACTTC. The encoded protein is CASSLSGTLRTQYF.

This clonotype was observed once. V gene TRBV29-1 combines with J gene TRBJ2-3, with 9 bases lining up with TRBD1. V trimming: 8 bases; J trimming: 5 bases; junction bases outside the gene matches: 11. The CDR3 is made up of 14 amino acids. CDR1 is SQVTM, CDR2 ANQGSEA, per germline. The DNA for the CDR3 is TGCAGCTCCGCAAGGGGACAGGGTAAAGATACGCAGTATTTT. It codes for CSSARGQGKDTQYF.

This clonotype has just a few counts. V and J are TRBV12-5 and TRBJ1-6; 7 bases are shared with TRBD1. The CDR3 consists of 14 residues. Germline V gives CDR1 LGHNT, CDR2 FRNRAP. V shed 6 bases, J shed 9 bases, and the junction held 8 bases outside the gene matches. The CDR3 region has the DNA TGTGCTAGTGGCCATGGACAGGCGGGTTCACCCCTCCACTTT. Protein sequence: CASGHGQAGSPLHF.

The chain joins TRBV20-1 to TRBJ1-1, with no clear D. CDR1 is DFQATT, CDR2 SNEGSKA, per germline (reference sequence). The CDR3 length is 12 residues. V gave up 8 bases and J gave up 1 base, with 11 bases separating them. The CDR3 reads CSYGLQNTEAFF. DNA of the CDR3: TGCAGTTACGGACTCCAGAACACTGAAGCTTTCTTT.

This clonotype was observed a few times. The genes are TRBV6-2 or TRBV6-3 and TRBJ1-5; 8 nucleotides align to TRBD1. V lost 6 bases to trimming and J lost 6 bases; unmatched junction nucleotides: 13. This CDR3 spans 16 amino acids. Germline assignment: CDR1 MNHEY and CDR2 SVGEGT. CDR3 DNA: TGTGCCAGCAGGAGAATCGGACAGGGCCGGGGTCAGCCCCAGCATTTT. This encodes CASRRIGQGRGQPQHF.

This clonotype was observed a handful of times. The V and J genes are TRBV6-1 and TRBJ2-7, with 7 nucleotides matching TRBD1. Germline CDR1 MNHNS, CDR2 SASEGT. CDR3 length: 14 amino acids. The ends lost 3 bases at V and 3 bases at J; junction bases unmatched: 5. CDR3 nucleotides: TGTGCCAGCAGTGAGACGAGGGGGCTCTACGAGCAGTACTTC. Amino acid sequence: CASSETRGLYEQYF.

The chain joins TRBV18 to TRBJ2-3, with D possibly TRBD2 on 6 matching bases. Germline values: CDR1 KGHSH, CDR2 LQKENI. The length of the CDR3 is 16 residues. V gave up 0 bases and J gave up 1 base, with 11 bases separating them. The CDR3 DNA reads TGTGCCAGCTCACCACCGGTCGGGGGACGCACAGATACGCAGTATTTT. This gives the protein CASSPPVGGRTDTQYF.

This clonotype was counted a few times. The chain joins TRBV6-5 to TRBJ2-1; a possible D gene is TRBD2 (5 bases). Germline CDR1 is MNHEY and CDR2 is SVGAGI. This CDR3 spans 13 amino acids. This CDR3 is CVASRDSYNEQFF. CDR3 sequence (DNA): TGTGTCGCCTCTCGGGATTCCTACAATGAGCAGTTCTTC.

This chain links TRBV5-1 with TRBJ1-2, with TRBD1 matching 7 bases. Trimming at V came to 4 bases and at J to 2 bases, leaving 14 bases not matched to a gene. In germline, CDR1 is SGHRS, CDR2 YFSETQ. The CDR3 loop spans 17 amino acids. CDR3 residues: CASSPRPGQAPNYGYTF. In nucleotides, the CDR3 is TGCGCCAGCAGCCCTAGGCCCGGACAGGCGCCAAACTATGGCTACACCTTC.

V gene TRBV3-1 combines with J gene TRBJ2-1; 11 nucleotides line up with TRBD2. This CDR3 region has 17 residues. V shed 5 bases and J 1 base; nucleotides not matched to a gene: 7. Germline-derived CDR1 and CDR2 are LGHDT and YNNKEL (reference sequence). This chain's CDR3 is CASSGVAGGLSYNEQFF. The DNA of the CDR3 is TGTGCCAGCAGCGGGGTAGCGGGGGGGCTTTCCTACAATGAGCAGTTCTTC.

A few counts support this clonotype. The CDR3 DNA reads TGCGCCAGCAGCTTGCCCGGGACAGGGGTCTACGAGCAGTACTTC. Residues: CASSLPGTGVYEQYF. This sequence joins TRBV5-1 and TRBJ2-7; the match to TRBD1 covers 10 bases. Germline loops: CDR1 SGHRS, CDR2 YFSETQ. This CDR3 has 15 amino acids. Trimming removed 1 base from V and 3 bases from J; junction bases left unmatched: 4.

This chain connects TRBV6-6 to TRBJ2-7; D might be TRBD1 (7 bases). Trimming took 7 bases from V and 2 from J, leaving 21 bases between them. Germline V gives CDR1 MNHNY, CDR2 SVGAGI (reference sequence). This CDR3 contains 16 residues. This chain's CDR3 is CASTVGGGTATYEQYF. The CDR3 nucleotides are TGTGCCAGCACCGTCGGTGGGGGGACAGCCACCTACGAGCAGTACTTC.

The V gene is TRBV10-3, the J gene TRBJ1-5; D perhaps matches TRBD1 (5 bases). The germline V and J ends were trimmed by 2 bases and 4 bases, with 18 bases remaining between them. This CDR3 has 17 amino acids. Germline V gives CDR1 ENHRY, CDR2 SYGVKD. The CDR3 coding sequence is TGTGCCATCAGTGAGGGGGGGGAGGCAGTCCGAAATCAGCCCCAGCATTTT. Translated: CAISEGGEAVRNQPQHF.

This sequence joins TRBV6-5 and TRBJ2-7; 7 bases map to TRBD1. V shed 2 bases and J 0 bases; nucleotides not matched to a gene: 16. Germline lookup yields CDR1 MNHEY and CDR2 SVGAGI. The CDR3 consists of 19 residues. As DNA, the CDR3 is TGTGCCAGCAGTTACGGCGATGGCACAGGGGATATCCTCTCCTACGAGCAGTACTTC. Translating it yields CASSYGDGTGDILSYEQYF.

This clonotype occurred a few times. The V and J genes are TRBV20-1 and TRBJ1-1, with D possibly being TRBD1 (6 bases). The V end lost 1 base, the J end lost 7 bases, and 16 bases lay between the germline ends. This CDR3 is built from 14 residues. Per the germline V gene, CDR1 is DFQATT and CDR2 is SNEGSKA (reference sequence). CDR3 sequence: CSARVAGAQGEAFF. The CDR3 DNA follows: TGCAGTGCTAGAGTAGCGGGGGCGCAGGGTGAAGCTTTCTTT.

The V and J genes are TRBV5-8 and TRBJ2-5, with TRBD2 matching over 14 bases. Germline CDR1 and CDR2: SGHTS and YDEGEE. The CDR3 is 19 amino acids. V trimming: 4 bases; J trimming: 0 bases; junction bases outside the gene matches: 11. The CDR3 loop is CASSQGLAGGLDYQETQYF. The DNA for the CDR3 is TGTGCCAGCAGCCAAGGACTAGCGGGGGGCCTAGATTACCAAGAGACCCAGTACTTC.